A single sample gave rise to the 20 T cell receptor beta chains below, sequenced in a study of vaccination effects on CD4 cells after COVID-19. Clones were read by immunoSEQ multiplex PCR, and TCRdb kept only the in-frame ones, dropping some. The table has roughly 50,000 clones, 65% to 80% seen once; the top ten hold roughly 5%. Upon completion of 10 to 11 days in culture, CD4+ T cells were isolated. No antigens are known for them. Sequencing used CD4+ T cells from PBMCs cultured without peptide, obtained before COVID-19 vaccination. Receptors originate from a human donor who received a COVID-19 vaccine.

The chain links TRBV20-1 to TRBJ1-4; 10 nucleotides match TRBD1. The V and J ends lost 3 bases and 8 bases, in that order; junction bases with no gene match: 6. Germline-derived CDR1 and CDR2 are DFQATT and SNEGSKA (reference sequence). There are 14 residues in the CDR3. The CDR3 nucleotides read TGCAGTGCTAGTGGGGGGACAGGGGACGAAAAACTGTTTTTT. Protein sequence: CSASGGTGDEKLFF.

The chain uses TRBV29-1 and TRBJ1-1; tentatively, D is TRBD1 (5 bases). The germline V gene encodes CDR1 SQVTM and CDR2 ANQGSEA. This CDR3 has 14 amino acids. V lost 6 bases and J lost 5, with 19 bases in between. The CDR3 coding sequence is TGCAGCGTCTCCCCCTGGGGGTTGTGGACTGAAGCTTTCTTT. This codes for CSVSPWGLWTEAFF. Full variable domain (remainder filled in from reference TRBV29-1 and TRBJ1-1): SAVISQKPSRDICQRGTSLTIQCQVDSQVTMMFWYRQQPGQSLTLIATANQGSEATYESGFVIDKFPISRPNLTFSTLTVSNMSPEDSSIYLCSVSPWGLWTEAFFGQGTRLTVV.

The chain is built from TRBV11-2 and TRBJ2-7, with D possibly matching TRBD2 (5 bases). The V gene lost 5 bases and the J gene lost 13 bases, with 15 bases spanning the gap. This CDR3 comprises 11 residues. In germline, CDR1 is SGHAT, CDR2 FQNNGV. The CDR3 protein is CASSLGPEGYF. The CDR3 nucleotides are TGTGCCAGCAGCCTCGGACCCGAGGGCTACTTC.

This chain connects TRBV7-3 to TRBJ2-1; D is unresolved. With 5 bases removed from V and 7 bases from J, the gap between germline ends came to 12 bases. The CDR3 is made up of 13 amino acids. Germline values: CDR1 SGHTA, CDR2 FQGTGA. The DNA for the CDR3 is TGTGCCAGCAGCCAAAGGGCCGGGAATGAGCAGTTCTTC. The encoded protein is CASSQRAGNEQFF.

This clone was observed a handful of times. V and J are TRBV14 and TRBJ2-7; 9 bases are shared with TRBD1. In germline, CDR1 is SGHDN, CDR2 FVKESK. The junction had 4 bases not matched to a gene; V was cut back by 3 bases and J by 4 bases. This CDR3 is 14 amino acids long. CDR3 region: CASSQGTGPYEQYF. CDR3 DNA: TGTGCCAGCAGCCAGGGGACAGGGCCGTACGAGCAGTACTTC.

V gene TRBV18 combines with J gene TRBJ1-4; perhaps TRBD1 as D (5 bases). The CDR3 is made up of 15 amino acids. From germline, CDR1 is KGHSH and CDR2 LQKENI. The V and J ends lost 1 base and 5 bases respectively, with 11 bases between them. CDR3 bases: TGTGCCAGCTCACCACGGGTGGGGCGAAATGAAAAACTGTTTTTT. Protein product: CASSPRVGRNEKLFF. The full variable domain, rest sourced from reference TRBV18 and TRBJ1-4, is NAGVMQNPRHLVRRRGQEARLRCSPMKGHSHVYWYRQLPEEGLKFMVYLQKENIIDESGMPKERFSAEFPKEGPSILRIQQVVRGDSAAYFCASSPRVGRNEKLFFGSGTQLSVL.

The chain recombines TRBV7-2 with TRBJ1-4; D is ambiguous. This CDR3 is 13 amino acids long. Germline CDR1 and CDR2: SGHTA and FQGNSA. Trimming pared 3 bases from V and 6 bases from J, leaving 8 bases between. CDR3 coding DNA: TGTGCCAGCAGCTTGACCAGAGATGAAAAACTGTTTTTT. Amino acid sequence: CASSLTRDEKLFF.

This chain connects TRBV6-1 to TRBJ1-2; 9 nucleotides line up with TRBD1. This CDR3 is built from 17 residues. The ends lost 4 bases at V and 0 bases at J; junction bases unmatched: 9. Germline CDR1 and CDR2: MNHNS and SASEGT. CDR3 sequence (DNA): TGTGCCAGCAGTGCCGGGACAGGGTTGGATCCTAACTATGGCTACACCTTC. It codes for CASSAGTGLDPNYGYTF.

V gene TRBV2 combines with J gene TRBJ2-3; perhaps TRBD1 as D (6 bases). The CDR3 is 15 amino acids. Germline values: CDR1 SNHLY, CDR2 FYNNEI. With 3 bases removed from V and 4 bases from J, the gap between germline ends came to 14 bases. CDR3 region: CASSEDRGFPDTQYF. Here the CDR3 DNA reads TGTGCCAGCAGTGAGGATAGGGGGTTTCCAGATACGCAGTATTTT.

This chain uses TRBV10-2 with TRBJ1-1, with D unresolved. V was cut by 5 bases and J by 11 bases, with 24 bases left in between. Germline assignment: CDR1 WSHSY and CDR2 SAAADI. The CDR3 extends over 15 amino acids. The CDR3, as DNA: TGCGCCAGCAGTTGGTCTGAGACATCACCGGTAGCGGCTTTCTTT. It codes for CASSWSETSPVAAFF.

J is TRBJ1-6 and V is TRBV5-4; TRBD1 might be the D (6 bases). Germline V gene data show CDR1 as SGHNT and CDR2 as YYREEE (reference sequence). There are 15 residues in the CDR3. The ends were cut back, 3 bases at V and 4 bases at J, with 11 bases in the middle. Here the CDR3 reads CASSSNGQYNSPLHF. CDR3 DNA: TGTGCCAGCAGCTCCAACGGACAGTATAATTCACCCCTCCACTTT.

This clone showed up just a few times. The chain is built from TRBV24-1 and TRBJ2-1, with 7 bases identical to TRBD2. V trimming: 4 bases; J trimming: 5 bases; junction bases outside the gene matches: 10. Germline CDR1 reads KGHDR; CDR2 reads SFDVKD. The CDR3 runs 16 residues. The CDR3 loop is CATSDPASGRHNEQFF. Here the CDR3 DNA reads TGTGCCACCAGTGACCCCGCTAGCGGCCGCCACAATGAGCAGTTCTTC.

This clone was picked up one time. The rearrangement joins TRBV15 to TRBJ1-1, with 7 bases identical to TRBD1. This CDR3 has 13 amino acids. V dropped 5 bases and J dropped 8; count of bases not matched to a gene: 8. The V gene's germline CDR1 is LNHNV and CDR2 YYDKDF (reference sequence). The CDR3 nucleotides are TGTGCCACCAGCCTCAGGGGGGGGGAGGAAGCTTTCTTT. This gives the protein CATSLRGGEEAFF.

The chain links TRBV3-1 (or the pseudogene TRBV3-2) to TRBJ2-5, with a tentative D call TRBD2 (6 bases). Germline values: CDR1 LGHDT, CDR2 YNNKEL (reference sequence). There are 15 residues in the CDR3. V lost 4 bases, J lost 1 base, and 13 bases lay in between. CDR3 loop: CASSPNPGGQETQYF. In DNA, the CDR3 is TGTGCCAGCAGCCCCAACCCCGGGGGCCAAGAGACCCAGTACTTC.

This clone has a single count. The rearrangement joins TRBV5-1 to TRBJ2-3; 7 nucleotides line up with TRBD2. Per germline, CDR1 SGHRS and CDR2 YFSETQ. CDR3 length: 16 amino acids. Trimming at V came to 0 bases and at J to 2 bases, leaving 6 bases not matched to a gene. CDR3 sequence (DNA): TGCGCCAGCAGCTTGGAGGCTAGCGGCTACACAGATACGCAGTATTTT. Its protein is CASSLEASGYTDTQYF.

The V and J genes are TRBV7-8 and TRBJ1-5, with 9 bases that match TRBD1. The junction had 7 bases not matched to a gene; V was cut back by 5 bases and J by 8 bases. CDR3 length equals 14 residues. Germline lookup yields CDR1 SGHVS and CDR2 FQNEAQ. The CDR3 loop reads CASSPDRGREPQHF. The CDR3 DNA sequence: TGTGCCAGCAGCCCGGACAGGGGAAGGGAGCCCCAGCATTTT.

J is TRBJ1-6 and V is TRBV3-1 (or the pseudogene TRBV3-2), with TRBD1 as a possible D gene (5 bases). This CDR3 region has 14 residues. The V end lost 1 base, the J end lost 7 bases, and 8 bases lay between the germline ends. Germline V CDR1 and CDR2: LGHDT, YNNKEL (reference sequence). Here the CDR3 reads CASSQGDFNSPLHF. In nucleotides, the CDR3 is TGTGCCAGCAGCCAAGGGGACTTCAATTCACCCCTCCACTTT.

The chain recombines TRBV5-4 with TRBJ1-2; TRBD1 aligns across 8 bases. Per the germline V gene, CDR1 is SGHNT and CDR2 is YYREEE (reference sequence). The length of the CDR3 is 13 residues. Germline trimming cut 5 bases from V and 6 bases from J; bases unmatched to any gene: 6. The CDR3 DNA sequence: TGTGCCAGCAGTATCGGACAGGGAGATGGCTACACCTTC. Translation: CASSIGQGDGYTF.

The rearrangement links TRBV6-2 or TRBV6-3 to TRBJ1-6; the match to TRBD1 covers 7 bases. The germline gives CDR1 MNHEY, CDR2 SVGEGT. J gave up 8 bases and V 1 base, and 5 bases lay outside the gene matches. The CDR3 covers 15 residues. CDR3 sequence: CASSYFDREDSPLHF. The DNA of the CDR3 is TGTGCCAGCAGTTACTTCGACAGGGAGGATTCACCCCTCCACTTT.

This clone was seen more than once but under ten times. In DNA form, the CDR3 reads TGTGCCAGCAGCCCCCGGGACTTGGGAGAGCAGTACTTC. It specifies CASSPRDLGEQYF. V usage is TRBV9 and J usage is TRBJ2-7; D is perhaps TRBD2 (6 bases). CDR1 and CDR2 (germline): SGDLS, YYNGEE. V was trimmed by 4 bases and J by 7 bases, leaving 15 bases between them. CDR3 length: 13 amino acids.